The rows below give T cell receptor beta chains drawn from one sample of a study of identical twins. TCRdb reprocessed the 5' RACE reads via MiXCR and lists one record per CDR3 protein. The sample shows just over 450,000 distinct CDR3 sequences, more than 13% of them seen only once. These data were also reused for a study on yellow fever vaccine responses in identical twins.

The sequenced sample was CD4+ T cells sorted from blood. The receptors were gathered from a woman under 30 in good health. Each CDR3 is given with its conserved first and last residue. Fields, in order: D gene, V gene, J gene, clone size, CDR3 DNA, CDR3 protein. A D gene is named only where the DNA matches it firmly. Size is stated for part of the rows, as once, few or many counts, or as a class when the clone is expanded.

NA	TRBV20-1	TRBJ1-6	few	TGCAGTACGAACAGGGTTGATTCACCCCTCCACTTT	CSTNRVDSPLHF
NA	TRBV20-1	TRBJ2-7	NA	TGCAGTGCTAGAGATGGAGGGAGGCTGGCGTACGAGCAGTACTTC	CSARDGGRLAYEQYF
TRBD1	TRBV5-1	TRBJ2-7	few	TGCGCCAGCAGCTTTTGGGACAGCTACGAGCAGTACTTC	CASSFWDSYEQYF
TRBD2	TRBV11-2	TRBJ2-1	NA	TGTGCCAGCAGCTTAGAGGGGAGACTAGCGGGATTCTACAATGAGCAGTTCTTC	CASSLEGRLAGFYNEQFF
TRBD1	TRBV12-3/TRBV12-4	TRBJ1-5	few	TGTGCCAGCAGCGAAAGACAGGGGTCAGGGAATCAGCCCCAGCATTTT	CASSERQGSGNQPQHF
NA	TRBV19	TRBJ2-6	many	TGTGCCAGCAGGATCTCTGGGGCCAACGTCCTGACTTTC	CASRISGANVLTF
NA	TRBV12-3/TRBV12-4	TRBJ2-5	NA	TGTGCCAGCACACAGGGTCCAACCCAAGAGACCCAGTACTTC	CASTQGPTQETQYF
NA	TRBV5-1	TRBJ2-1	NA	TGCGCCAGCAGCTTGGCAGCGACTAGGGTCAATGAGCAGTTCTTC	CASSLAATRVNEQFF
TRBD2	TRBV30	TRBJ2-1	NA	TGTGCCTGGAGAGGAACCGGGGGGGTTAATGAGCAGTTCTTC	CAWRGTGGVNEQFF
TRBD2	TRBV13	TRBJ2-7	NA	TGTGCCAGCAGCCCCTCGGGACTAGCGGAATACGAGCAGTACTTC	CASSPSGLAEYEQYF
TRBD2	TRBV6-1	TRBJ2-3	few	TGTGCCAGCAACCAAAAGGGACTAGGCACAGATACGCAGTATTTT	CASNQKGLGTDTQYF
NA	TRBV18	TRBJ2-5	few	TGTGCCAGCTCACATTGGAAGGGGGAGACCCAGTACTTC	CASSHWKGETQYF
TRBD2	TRBV20-1	TRBJ2-3	NA	TGCAGTGCCCCACTATTACTAGCGGGAGGCCCAGATACGCAGTATTTT	CSAPLLLAGGPDTQYF
NA	TRBV6-2/TRBV6-3	TRBJ2-3	NA	TGTGCCAGCAGGCAGGCGGCCCACACAGATACGCAGTATTTT	CASRQAAHTDTQYF
TRBD2	TRBV5-1	TRBJ2-5	NA	TGCGCCAGCAGTCGGGGGGTCACAGAGACCCAGTACTTC	CASSRGVTETQYF
TRBD2	TRBV2	TRBJ2-1	few	TGTGCCAGCAGTCCGATTAGCGGGGGGGGCGGTGAGCAGTTCTTC	CASSPISGGGGEQFF
TRBD2	TRBV30	TRBJ2-1	NA	TGTGCCTGGACTAGCGGGATGGACAATGAGCAGTTCTTC	CAWTSGMDNEQFF
NA	TRBV18	TRBJ2-5	few	TGTGCCAGCTCACCCCAGGGTGATGAGACCCAGTACTTC	CASSPQGDETQYF
NA	TRBV6-2/TRBV6-3	TRBJ2-6	few	TGTGCCAGCAGTTACTTTGGACTGAGTTCCGGGGCCAACGTCCTGACTTTC	CASSYFGLSSGANVLTF
TRBD2	TRBV29-1	TRBJ2-3	NA	TGCAGCGTTGAGCGGGGGAGCACAGATACGCAGTATTTT	CSVERGSTDTQYF
NA	TRBV6-2/TRBV6-3	TRBJ2-2	NA	TGTGCCAGCAACAGGGATCCCGGGGAGCTGTTTTTT	CASNRDPGELFF
TRBD1	TRBV7-9	TRBJ1-1	NA	TGTGCCAGCAGCTTTAGGGGGACAGGGCGGAAGACTGAAGCTTTCTTT	CASSFRGTGRKTEAFF
TRBD1	TRBV12-3/TRBV12-4	TRBJ2-3	many	TGTGCCAGCAGCTTAACAGGGGAAGGAGATACGCAGTATTTT	CASSLTGEGDTQYF
NA	TRBV14	TRBJ2-1	many	TGTGCCAGCAGCCAAGATCTTAAGAATGAGCAGTTCTTC	CASSQDLKNEQFF
NA	TRBV4-3	TRBJ2-2	NA	TGCGCCAGCAGCCAGCTGCCAGGTGTTGGCACCGGGGAGCTGTTTTTT	CASSQLPGVGTGELFF
TRBD2	TRBV20-1	TRBJ2-2	NA	TGCAGTGCCCGGACTAGCGGGGTGAACACCGGGGAGCTGTTTTTT	CSARTSGVNTGELFF
NA	TRBV9	TRBJ2-7	few	TGTGCCAGCAGCGCCAACGGGGTTTACGAGCAGTACTTC	CASSANGVYEQYF
NA	TRBV9	TRBJ2-3	NA	TGTGCCAGCAGCGTTAGTGGGGCTACTAGCACAGATACGCAGTATTTT	CASSVSGATSTDTQYF
NA	TRBV7-2	TRBJ2-3	NA	TGTGCCAGCAGCTTCCTGGGGATGGATACGCAGTATTTT	CASSFLGMDTQYF
NA	TRBV6-1	TRBJ1-1	few	TGTGCCAGCAGTGTGAACTCATTCACTGAAGCTTTCTTT	CASSVNSFTEAFF
TRBD2	TRBV9	TRBJ2-2	few	TGTGCCAGCAGCCCCCGGACTAGCGGGGCAGCGAACACCGGGGAGCTGTTTTTT	CASSPRTSGAANTGELFF
TRBD2	TRBV4-2	TRBJ2-1	few	TGTGCCAGCAGCTTTTCGACTAGCAGAGACAATGAGCAGTTCTTC	CASSFSTSRDNEQFF
TRBD1	TRBV12-3/TRBV12-4	TRBJ2-2	few	TGTGCCAGCAGTTTATGGACAGGGGTGAGGGCCGGGGAGCTGTTTTTT	CASSLWTGVRAGELFF
TRBD1	TRBV7-6	TRBJ2-7	NA	TGTGCCAGCAGCTTAGTCCGGGCGCGGGACAGGAGTTACGAGCAGTACTTC	CASSLVRARDRSYEQYF
NA	TRBV16	TRBJ1-5	few	TGTGCCAGCGCCGGGGGGCAGGAGCAGCCCCAGCATTTT	CASAGGQEQPQHF
TRBD2	TRBV6-1	TRBJ2-3	NA	TGTGCCAGCAATGGAAGCGGGGGGAGTGCTAGCACAGATACGCAGTATTTT	CASNGSGGSASTDTQYF
NA	TRBV7-9	TRBJ2-1	few	TGTGCCAGCAGCTTAGACAGAAACTCCTACAATGAGCAGTTCTTC	CASSLDRNSYNEQFF
TRBD2	TRBV10-2	TRBJ2-3	NA	TGCGCCAGCAGAATGGGAGGGCAGGGAACAGATACGCAGTATTTT	CASRMGGQGTDTQYF
NA	TRBV6-5	TRBJ1-1	few	TGTGCCAGCAGTTACCTCCACGGTAGGAACACTGAAGCTTTCTTT	CASSYLHGRNTEAFF
NA	TRBV4-3	TRBJ2-1	few	TGCGCCAGCAGCCAAGAAACCGTTGGTGAGCAGTTCTTC	CASSQETVGEQFF
NA	TRBV6-2/TRBV6-3	TRBJ2-1	NA	TGTGCCAGCAGTTACGCGAACTTTCGCTCCTACAATGAGCAGTTCTTC	CASSYANFRSYNEQFF
NA	TRBV28	TRBJ2-4	few	TGTGCCAGTTATCAGGGGTCGGAAAACATTCAGTACTTC	CASYQGSENIQYF
TRBD1	TRBV20-1	TRBJ2-7	few	TGCAGTGCTAGGTGGGACAGGGGTGAGCAGTACTTC	CSARWDRGEQYF
TRBD2	TRBV6-1	TRBJ2-1	few	TGTGCCAGCATGCAAAGGACTAGCGGGAGAGGTGAGCAGTTCTTC	CASMQRTSGRGEQFF